Following are 30 T cell receptor beta chains from one sample sequenced in a study of technical replicates of blood from a handful of donors (dated by TCRdb to about 2017). The library was produced with the immunoSEQ multiplex PCR assay. As stored in TCRdb, this immuneACCESS dataset retains in-frame rearrangements with V and J assigned. A fraction of the clones does not appear; measured against another copy, unresolved V genes explain less than half of the discrepancy, and the remainder lacks a known reason. The sample records about 76,000 clones, about 86% of which are singletons. The ten largest clones represent approximately 4.6% of the sample. Specimen: PBMCs. These receptors came from a human donor in good health. Some clones in this sample may be carry-over from other donors' samples.

This chain links TRBV30 with TRBJ1-1; no firm D call. Trimming pared 0 bases from V and 0 bases from J, leaving 11 bases between. CDR3 size: 15 residues. In germline, CDR1 is GTSNPN, CDR2 SVGIG (reference sequence). Written as DNA, the CDR3 is TGTGCCTGGAGTGTAAGTAAACTCATGAACACTGAAGCTTTCTTT. It specifies CAWSVSKLMNTEAFF.

The genes are TRBV5-1 and TRBJ2-2; D not resolved. The CDR3 extends over 16 amino acids. Trimming removed 4 bases at V and 0 bases at J, with 13 bases between. Germline loops: CDR1 SGHRS, CDR2 YFSETQ. The DNA of the CDR3 is TGCGCCAGCAGCCCAGGTGAAGGTTCGAACACCGGGGAGCTGTTTTTT. Translated, it gives CASSPGEGSNTGELFF.

The chain has TRBV27 and TRBJ2-6; 7 bases line up with TRBD1. From germline, CDR1 is MNHEY and CDR2 SMNVEV (reference sequence). CDR3 length equals 16 residues. V shed 2 bases, J shed 3 bases, and the junction held 4 bases outside the gene matches. For the CDR3, the DNA is TGTGCCAGCAGTTTAAGCAGGGGGTATGGGGCCAACGTCCTGACTTTC. Amino acid sequence: CASSLSRGYGANVLTF.

The chain uses TRBV9 and TRBJ2-2; possibly TRBD2 for D (6 bases). V lost 0 bases and J lost 1, with 13 bases in between. CDR1 is SGDLS and CDR2 is YYNGEE in the germline V gene. The CDR3 length is 17 residues. The CDR3 DNA reads TGTGCCAGCAGCGTAGCCTACTCTAGCGAGAACACCGGGGAGCTGTTTTTT. Residues: CASSVAYSSENTGELFF.

The rearrangement links TRBV4-3 to TRBJ2-7; 7 nucleotides line up with TRBD2. The ends lost 3 bases at V and 2 bases at J; junction bases unmatched: 10. The CDR3 loop spans 16 amino acids. Germline CDR1 LGHNA, CDR2 YSLEER. CDR3 DNA sequence: TGCGCCAGCAGCCAGGGACTAAGCGGGCAAACCTACGAGCAGTACTTC. It translates to CASSQGLSGQTYEQYF.

The rearrangement joins TRBV6-6 to TRBJ1-6; D is possibly TRBD1 (5 bases). V lost 5 bases to trimming and J lost 7 bases, with 12 bases between them. The CDR3 is 14 residues long. Germline lookup yields CDR1 MNHNY and CDR2 SVGAGI (reference sequence). CDR3 amino acids: CASSNQGVNSPLHF. For the CDR3, the DNA is TGTGCCAGCAGTAATCAGGGTGTAAATTCACCCCTCCACTTT.

The rearrangement uses TRBV11-2 and TRBJ2-2; 10 bases are shared with TRBD1. Looked up from germline, CDR1 is SGHAT and CDR2 is FQNNGV. This CDR3 is 17 amino acids long. V shed 5 bases, J shed 5 bases, and the junction held 11 bases outside the gene matches. CDR3 sequence reads: CASSRRIGDRGTGELFF. CDR3 nucleotide sequence: TGTGCCAGCAGCCGACGAATCGGGGACAGGGGAACCGGGGAGCTGTTTTTT.

The gene calls are TRBV5-1 and TRBJ2-1, with D maybe TRBD2 (6 bases). CDR1 is SGHRS and CDR2 is YFSETQ in the germline V gene. CDR3 length: 16 residues. Trimming took off 3 bases at V and 4 bases at J, with 17 bases between the two ends. CDR3 sequence reads: CASSSLGTGGYNEQFF. CDR3 DNA: TGCGCCAGCAGCTCCCTGGGAACCGGGGGATACAATGAGCAGTTCTTC.

The table lists this clone with a count of one. The V gene is TRBV4-2, the J gene TRBJ2-7, with TRBD1 as a possible D gene (5 bases). Trimming left V 3 bases short and J 2 bases short, with 8 bases between. The CDR3 totals 13 residues. Germline V gene lookup returns CDR1 LGHNA and CDR2 YNFKEQ. CDR3 nucleotide sequence: TGTGCCAGCAGCCATGAGACAGCCTACGAGCAGTACTTC. Translated, it gives CASSHETAYEQYF.

The chain links TRBV15 to TRBJ2-1; D is perhaps TRBD2 (7 bases). CDR1 LNHNV and CDR2 YYDKDF come from the germline V gene (reference sequence). CDR3 size: 16 residues. V lost 4 bases and J 8 bases, leaving 21 bases between the germline ends. CDR3 loop: CATSNPGGGRYHEQFF. The CDR3 region has the DNA TGTGCCACCAGCAATCCAGGCGGGGGCCGTTACCATGAGCAGTTCTTC.

This clone was detected a few times. The chain uses TRBV4-1 and TRBJ1-5, with 9 bases fitting TRBD1. The CDR3 sequence is 17 residues long. With 4 bases clipped from V and 4 bases from J, the junction kept 11 bases outside the gene matches. Per the germline V gene, CDR1 is MGHRA and CDR2 is YSYEKL. The chain's CDR3 is CASSRKPGQGGNQPQHF. In nucleotides, the CDR3 is TGCGCCAGCAGCCGGAAACCGGGACAGGGTGGTAATCAGCCCCAGCATTTT.

V gene TRBV7-2 combines with J gene TRBJ1-2; D remains unclear. Germline CDR1 and CDR2: SGHTA and FQGNSA. The CDR3 sequence is 15 residues long. Trimming took 5 bases from V and 7 from J, leaving 20 bases between them. CDR3 nucleotide sequence: TGTGCCAGCAGCCCCACTGGGTCGTCGGGGTTTGGCTACACCTTC. It specifies CASSPTGSSGFGYTF.

V is TRBV7-9 and J is TRBJ2-5; no clear D. Germline V CDR1 and CDR2: SEHNR, FQNEAQ (reference sequence). The CDR3 consists of 13 residues. Trimming removed 2 bases from V and 1 base from J, with 5 bases in between. Here the CDR3 reads CASSLSSQETQYF. CDR3 bases: TGTGCCAGCAGCTTATCCAGCCAAGAGACCCAGTACTTC. The whole variable domain, filled in from reference TRBV7-9 and TRBJ2-5, reads DTGVSQNPRHKITKRGQNVTFRCDPISEHNRLYWYRQTLGQGPEFLTYFQNEAQLEKSRLLSDRFSAERPKGSFSTLEIQRTEQGDSAMYLCASSLSSQETQYFGPGTRLLVL.

This chain links TRBV7-2 with TRBJ1-6; 8 positions match TRBD1. V shed 5 bases, J shed 7 bases, and the junction held 7 bases outside the gene matches. The CDR3 totals 15 residues. Germline lookup yields CDR1 SGHTA and CDR2 FQGNSA. The CDR3 coding sequence is TGTGCCAGCAGCCTTATACGGGACAGGAATTCACCCCTCCACTTT. Its protein product is CASSLIRDRNSPLHF.

The chain combines TRBV7-2 with TRBJ1-3, with D tentatively TRBD1 (5 bases). Trimming took 5 bases from V and 10 from J, leaving 9 bases between them. CDR3 length: 11 amino acids. CDR1 SGHTA and CDR2 FQGNSA come from the germline V gene. CDR3 in amino acids: CASSLQGTIYF. CDR3 in DNA: TGTGCCAGCAGCCTCCAGGGTACCATATATTTT.

Only one count was recorded for this clone. The rearrangement joins TRBV5-1 to TRBJ2-2; 7 nucleotides align to TRBD2. The CDR3 contains 15 residues. The germline V gene encodes CDR1 SGHRS and CDR2 YFSETQ. The junction had 9 bases not matched to a gene; V was cut back by 4 bases and J by 6 bases. In DNA, the CDR3 is TGCGCCAGCAGCCCCCTCGCGGGAGAGGCCGGGGAGCTGTTTTTT. Residues: CASSPLAGEAGELFF. Using reference TRBV5-1 and TRBJ2-2 for the parts outside the CDR3, the full variable domain is KAGVTQTPRYLIKTRGQQVTLSCSPISGHRSVSWYQQTPGQGLQFLFEYFSETQRNKGNFPGRFSGRQFSNSRSEMNVSTLELGDSALYLCASSPLAGEAGELFFGEGSRLTVL.

The CDR3 DNA reads TGTGCCAGCACCCGGGACAGGGGGGTCGAGCAGTTCTTC. Translation gives CASTRDRGVEQFF. This sequence joins TRBV2 and TRBJ2-1; 11 nucleotides match TRBD1. The CDR3 is 13 amino acids. V was clipped by 7 bases and J by 10 bases; unmatched bases: 6. Germline CDR1 is SNHLY and CDR2 is FYNNEI.

In its sample, this clone was seen once. The V gene is TRBV10-3, the J gene TRBJ1-1; the D gene is possibly TRBD1 (5 bases). V was pared by 6 bases and J by 1 base, with 12 bases between. Germline values: CDR1 ENHRY, CDR2 SYGVKD. The CDR3 length is 14 residues. The CDR3 sequence is CAISQGRGNTEAFF. The CDR3 coding sequence is TGTGCCATCAGCCAGGGTAGAGGGAACACTGAAGCTTTCTTT.

This clone was observed once. The genes are TRBV10-3 and TRBJ1-3, with D possibly being TRBD1 (6 bases). The CDR3 spans 16 residues. Germline lookup yields CDR1 ENHRY and CDR2 SYGVKD. Trimming took 2 bases from V and 0 from J, leaving 11 bases between them. In DNA form, the CDR3 reads TGTGCCATCAGTGAGGAGGACAGCCGCTCTGGAAACACCATATATTTT. Translating gives CAISEEDSRSGNTIYF.

The table lists this clone with a count of one. The chain employs TRBV9 and TRBJ2-2; perhaps TRBD2 as D (6 bases). V gave up 0 bases and J gave up 0 bases, with 9 bases separating them. This CDR3 is 16 amino acids long. CDR1 and CDR2 from the germline V gene are SGDLS and YYNGEE. The CDR3 nucleotides are TGTGCCAGCAGCGTAGCGGAGGGACCGAACACCGGGGAGCTGTTTTTT. This codes for CASSVAEGPNTGELFF. The whole variable domain, filled in from reference TRBV9 and TRBJ2-2, reads DSGVTQTPKHLITATGQRVTLRCSPRSGDLSVYWYQQSLDQGLQFLIQYYNGEERAKGNILERFSAQQFPDLHSELNLSSLELGDSALYFCASSVAEGPNTGELFFGEGSRLTVL.

The chain uses TRBV18 and TRBJ1-1; the match to TRBD1 covers 7 bases. This CDR3 spans 15 amino acids. V shed 6 bases, J shed 1 base, and the junction held 8 bases outside the gene matches. Germline V gene sequence: CDR1 KGHSH, CDR2 LQKENI. The CDR3 nucleotides are TGTGCCAGCTCGCAAACAGGGGAAGGGAACACTGAAGCTTTCTTT. This translates into CASSQTGEGNTEAFF. Supplemented by reference TRBV18 and TRBJ1-1, the full variable domain reads NAGVMQNPRHLVRRRGQEARLRCSPMKGHSHVYWYRQLPEEGLKFMVYLQKENIIDESGMPKERFSAEFPKEGPSILRIQQVVRGDSAAYFCASSQTGEGNTEAFFGQGTRLTVV.

V gene TRBV30 combines with J gene TRBJ2-2, with D maybe TRBD2 (7 bases). In germline, CDR1 is GTSNPN, CDR2 SVGIG (reference sequence). The CDR3 spans 16 residues. V shed 5 bases and J shed 2 bases, with 18 bases lying between them. The CDR3 region is CAWVPDSGANTGELFF. The DNA of the CDR3 is TGTGCCTGGGTACCGGACAGCGGGGCCAACACCGGGGAGCTGTTTTTT.

This rearrangement joins TRBV27 to TRBJ1-1; 7 nucleotides align to TRBD1. V shed 4 bases, J shed 4 bases, and the junction held 3 bases outside the gene matches. Germline CDR1 MNHEY, CDR2 SMNVEV (reference sequence). This CDR3 comprises 13 residues. This CDR3 reads CASSSTGATEAFF. Here the CDR3 DNA reads TGTGCCAGCAGTTCAACAGGGGCCACTGAAGCTTTCTTT.

This chain links TRBV9 with TRBJ1-1, with D possibly being TRBD1 (6 bases). This CDR3 has 14 residues. V was trimmed by 0 bases and J by 5 bases, leaving 11 bases between them. From germline, CDR1 is SGDLS and CDR2 YYNGEE. The CDR3 region has the DNA TGTGCCAGCAGCGTAGGTGCAGGGGAAACTGAAGCTTTCTTT. Its protein product is CASSVGAGETEAFF.

The chain carries TRBV6-5 and TRBJ1-3; possible D gene TRBD1, 5 bases. Germline assignment: CDR1 MNHEY and CDR2 SVGAGI. This CDR3 region has 14 residues. V gave up 6 bases and J gave up 4 bases, with 13 bases separating them. The CDR3: CASRQRTIGNTIYF. The CDR3 DNA follows: TGTGCCAGCAGGCAACGGACAATCGGAAACACCATATATTTT.

This rearrangement joins TRBV4-1 to TRBJ2-5, with TRBD2 identical over 7 bases. CDR1 and CDR2 from the germline V gene are MGHRA and YSYEKL. V was clipped by 5 bases and J by 7 bases; unmatched bases: 13. The CDR3 extends over 15 amino acids. This CDR3 is CASSSVSGVTATQYF. The CDR3 DNA reads TGCGCCAGCAGCTCCGTCAGCGGGGTGACCGCGACCCAGTACTTC.

A remark on this clone: Other DNA sequences in this sample translate to the same CDR3. The V and J genes are TRBV5-1 and TRBJ2-3; D remains unclear. Trimming shortened V by 1 base and J by 0 bases, and 6 bases separated the two germline ends. Germline CDR1 is SGHRS and CDR2 is YFSETQ. The CDR3 is 14 amino acids. The CDR3 sequence: CASSLIPSTDTQYF. CDR3 in DNA: TGCGCCAGCAGCTTGATCCCAAGCACAGATACGCAGTATTTT.

J is TRBJ1-4 and V is TRBV6-1; a weak D match, TRBD1 (5 bases). The V and J ends lost 3 bases and 6 bases respectively, with 14 bases between them. Germline-derived CDR1 and CDR2 are MNHNS and SASEGT. This CDR3 is built from 15 residues. CDR3 amino acids: CASSERRGIHEKLFF. The CDR3 DNA sequence: TGTGCCAGCAGTGAGAGGAGGGGTATTCATGAAAAACTGTTTTTT.

This clone showed up just a few times. This chain uses TRBV4-1 with TRBJ2-7, with a tentative D call TRBD2 (5 bases). V lost 0 bases and J 3 bases, leaving 12 bases between the germline ends. This CDR3 has 15 residues. CDR1 is MGHRA and CDR2 is YSYEKL in the germline V gene. The CDR3 DNA sequence: TGCGCCAGCAGCCAAGATATTACGGGAAACTACGAGCAGTACTTC. Protein: CASSQDITGNYEQYF.

The CDR3 sequence: CASSQDGSRGEQYF. CDR3 nucleotide sequence: TGCGCCAGCAGCCAAGATGGGAGCCGTGGCGAGCAGTACTTC. The chain uses TRBV4-3 and TRBJ2-7, with TRBD2 as a possible D gene (5 bases). Germline CDR1 LGHNA, CDR2 YSLEER. This CDR3 is built from 14 residues. The V gene lost 0 bases and the J gene lost 6 bases, with 12 bases spanning the gap.